This entry is about one TCR beta chain. This sample is part of a study of cytomegalovirus exposure and HLA in healthy donors. PCR amplification relied on 60 Vbeta primers (plus 13 Jbeta primers). Sequencing used immunoSEQ multiplex PCR; TCRdb keeps in-frame clones, though not all of them. The sample contains about 130,000 clones, over 15% of which appear only once. The receptor was derived from a female donor in good health and CMV-seropositive. Input material: PBMCs.

The CDR3 sequence: CASSGQGRNTEAFF. For the CDR3, the DNA is TGTGCCAGCTCAGGGCAGGGTAGAAACACTGAAGCTTTCTTT. This chain joins TRBV18 and TRBJ1-1, with D perhaps TRBD1 (5 bases). The germline V gene encodes CDR1 KGHSH and CDR2 LQKENI. This CDR3 has 14 amino acids. V lost 5 bases to trimming and J lost 2 bases, with 12 bases between them.